This TCR beta chain was documented in a study of response to subunit inactivated influenza vaccine. A single record per CDR3 protein comes from TCRdb applying MiXCR to the RT-PCR reads. In the table there are under 950,000 distinct CDR3 sequences, over 20% of which are singletons. Germline loops: CDR1 SNHLY, CDR2 FYNNEI. CDR3 length: 14 amino acids. The junction had 11 bases not matched to a gene; V was cut back by 6 bases and J by 6 bases. Sequencing was performed on PBMCs from blood, taken 5 days after vaccination. The gene calls are TRBV2 and TRBJ2-7; 7 bases are shared with TRBD1. This clonotype was sampled from a man between 50 and 59 years old who received an inactivated influenza vaccine. Here the CDR3 DNA reads TGTGCCAGCAGCCGACAGGGTGCGATCGCCGAGCAGTACTTC. It codes for CASSRQGAIAEQYF.